This TCR beta chain was obtained from a study of blood T cell repertoires in COVID-19. Overall study context: Nucleic acid was either cDNA or gDNA, and it came from T cells, B-cell-depleted T cells, or PBMCs.

The ends lost 6 bases at V and 6 bases at J; junction bases unmatched: 7. This CDR3 has 13 residues. In the source study's methods: By means of reference gene primer amplification, nucleated cell counts were estimated. Clones were read by immunoSEQ multiplex PCR, and TCRdb kept only the in-frame ones, dropping some. V and J calls and clone size are as listed in that table; D and trimming were resolved from the DNA. The profile covers roughly 250,000 clones, with about 90% appearing a single time and around 7.2% taken by the ten largest. This clone has a single count. The receptor was isolated from a man aged 55 to 70 who had recovered from COVID-19. The genes are TRBV12-3 or TRBV12-4 and TRBJ1-1, with TRBD1 matching over 7 bases. The specimen sequenced was peripheral blood. The CDR3 loop reads CASRLQGRAEAFF. In DNA form, the CDR3 reads TGTGCCAGCAGATTACAGGGGCGGGCTGAAGCTTTCTTT.